This T cell receptor (beta chain) was sequenced for a study of OX40 agonist ivuxolimab in advanced cancers. About the research overall: Earlier anti-PD-1, anti-PD-L1 or anti-CTLA-4 therapy was permitted; roughly 40% had received some. Regarding the study as a whole: Antigen specificity remained undetermined for the expanded peripheral T cells.

Libraries were prepared by immunoSEQ multiplex PCR; TCRdb keeps only in-frame clonotypes and omits some of them. The sample includes 72,000 or so clones, roughly four fifths of them seen just once. The CDR3 loop spans 12 amino acids. Unmatched junction bases numbered 8, after V lost 8 bases and J lost 8 bases. Per germline, CDR1 SGHTA and CDR2 FQGNSA. This clone came up once. What it binds is not known. The sample was CD4+ or CD8+ T cells sorted from blood, taken in a trial of the OX40 agonist ivuxolimab. The chain combines TRBV7-2 with TRBJ1-2, with 7 bases fitting TRBD1. The clonotype originates from an adult with an advanced solid tumor such as melanoma, head and neck, liver or kidney cancer. In nucleotides, the CDR3 is TGTGCCAGCGAAAGGGGGCGTGAGGGCTACACCTTC. Encoded protein: CASERGREGYTF.